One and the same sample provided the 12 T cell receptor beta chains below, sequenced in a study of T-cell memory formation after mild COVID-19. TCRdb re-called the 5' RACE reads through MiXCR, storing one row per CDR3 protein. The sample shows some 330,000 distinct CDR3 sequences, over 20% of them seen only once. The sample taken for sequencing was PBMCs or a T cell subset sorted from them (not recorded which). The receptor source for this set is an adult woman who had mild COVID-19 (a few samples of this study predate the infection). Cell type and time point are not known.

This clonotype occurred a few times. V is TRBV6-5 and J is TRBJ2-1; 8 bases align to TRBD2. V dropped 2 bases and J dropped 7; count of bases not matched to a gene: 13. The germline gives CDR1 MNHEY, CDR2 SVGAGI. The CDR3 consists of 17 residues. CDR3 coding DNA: TGTGCCAGCAGTTACGGGACTATACGAGCGGGGGCAAATGAGCAGTTCTTC. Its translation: CASSYGTIRAGANEQFF.

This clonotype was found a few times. CDR3 residues: CASSEIEDSPLHF. The CDR3 DNA reads as TGTGCCAGCAGTGAAATAGAGGATTCACCCCTCCACTTT. The chain carries TRBV2 and TRBJ1-6, with D hard to call. V lost 2 bases, J lost 8 bases, and 7 bases lay in between. This CDR3 has 13 residues. Germline CDR1 reads SNHLY; CDR2 reads FYNNEI.

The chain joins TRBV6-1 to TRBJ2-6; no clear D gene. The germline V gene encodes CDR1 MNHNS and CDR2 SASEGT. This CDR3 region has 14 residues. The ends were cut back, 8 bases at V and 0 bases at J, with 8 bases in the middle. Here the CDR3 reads CASLQSSGANVLTF. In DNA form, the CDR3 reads TGTGCCAGCCTTCAGAGCTCTGGGGCCAACGTCCTGACTTTC.

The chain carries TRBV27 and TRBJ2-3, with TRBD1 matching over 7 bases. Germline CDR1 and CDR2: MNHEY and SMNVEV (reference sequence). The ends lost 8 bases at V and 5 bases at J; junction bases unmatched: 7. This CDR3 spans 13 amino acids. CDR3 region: CASGVNRGDTQYF. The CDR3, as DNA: TGTGCCAGCGGCGTAAACAGGGGAGATACGCAGTATTTT.

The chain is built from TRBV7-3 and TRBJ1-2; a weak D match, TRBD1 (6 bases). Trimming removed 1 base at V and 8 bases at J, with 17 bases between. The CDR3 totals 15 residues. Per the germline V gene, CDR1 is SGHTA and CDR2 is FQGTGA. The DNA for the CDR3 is TGTGCCAGCAGCTTAATGCCAGGGGAGCGGGCAGGCTACACCTTC. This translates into CASSLMPGERAGYTF. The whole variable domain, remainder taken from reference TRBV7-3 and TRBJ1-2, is GAGVSQTPSNKVTEKGKYVELRCDPISGHTALYWYRQSLGQGPEFLIYFQGTGAADDSGLPNDRFFAVRPEGSVSTLKIQRTERGDSAVYLCASSLMPGERAGYTFGSGTRLTVV.

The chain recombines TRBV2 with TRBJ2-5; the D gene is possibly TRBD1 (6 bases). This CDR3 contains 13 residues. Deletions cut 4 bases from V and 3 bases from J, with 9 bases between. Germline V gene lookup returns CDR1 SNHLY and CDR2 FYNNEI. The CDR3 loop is CASSGHREETQYF. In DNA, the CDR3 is TGTGCCAGCAGTGGTCACAGGGAAGAGACCCAGTACTTC.

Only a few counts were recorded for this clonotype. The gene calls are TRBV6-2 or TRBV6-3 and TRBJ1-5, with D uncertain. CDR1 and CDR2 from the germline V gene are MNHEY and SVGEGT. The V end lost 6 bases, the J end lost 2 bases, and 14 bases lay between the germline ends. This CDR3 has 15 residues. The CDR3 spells CASSSPSVGNQPQHF. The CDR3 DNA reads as TGTGCCAGCAGCTCTCCCTCCGTGGGCAATCAGCCCCAGCATTTT.

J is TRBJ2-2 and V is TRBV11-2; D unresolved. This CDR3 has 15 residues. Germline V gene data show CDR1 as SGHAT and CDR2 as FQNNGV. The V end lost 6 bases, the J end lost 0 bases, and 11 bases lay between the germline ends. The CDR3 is CASRAYDSNTGELFF. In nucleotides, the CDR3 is TGTGCCAGCAGGGCCTATGATTCGAACACCGGGGAGCTGTTTTTT. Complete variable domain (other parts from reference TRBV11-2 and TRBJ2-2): EAGVAQSPRYKIIEKRQSVAFWCNPISGHATLYWYQQILGQGPKLLIQFQNNGVVDDSQLPKDRFSAERLKGVDSTLKIQPAKLEDSAVYLCASRAYDSNTGELFFGEGSRLTVL.

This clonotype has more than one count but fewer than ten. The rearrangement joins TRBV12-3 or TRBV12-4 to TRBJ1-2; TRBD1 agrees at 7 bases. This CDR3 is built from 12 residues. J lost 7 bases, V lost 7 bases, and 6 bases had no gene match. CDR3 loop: CASNRQGSGYTF. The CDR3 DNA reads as TGTGCCAGCAACAGACAGGGAAGTGGCTACACCTTC.

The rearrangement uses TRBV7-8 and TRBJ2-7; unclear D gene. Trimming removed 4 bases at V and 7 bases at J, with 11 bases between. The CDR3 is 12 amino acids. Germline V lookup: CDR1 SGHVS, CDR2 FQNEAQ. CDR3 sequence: CASSSSMGEQYF. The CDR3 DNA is TGTGCCAGCAGCTCCTCCATGGGGGAGCAGTACTTC.

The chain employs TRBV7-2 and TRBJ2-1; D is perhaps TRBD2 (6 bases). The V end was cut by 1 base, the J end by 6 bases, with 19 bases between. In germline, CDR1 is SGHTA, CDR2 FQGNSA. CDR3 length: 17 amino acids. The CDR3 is CASSLVGGASDSNEQFF. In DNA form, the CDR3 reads TGTGCCAGCAGCTTAGTTGGTGGGGCTAGCGACAGCAATGAGCAGTTCTTC.

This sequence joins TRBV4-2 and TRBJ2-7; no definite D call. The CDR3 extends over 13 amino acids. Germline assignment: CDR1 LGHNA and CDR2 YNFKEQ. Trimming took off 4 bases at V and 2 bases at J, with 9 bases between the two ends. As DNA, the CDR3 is TGTGCCAGCAGCCCGGATAACCCCTACGAGCAGTACTTC. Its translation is CASSPDNPYEQYF.